The rows below give T cell receptor beta chains drawn from one sample of a study of T-cell memory formation after mild COVID-19. TCRdb fed the 5' RACE reads into MiXCR, producing one record per CDR3 protein. The sample carries over 350,000 distinct CDR3 sequences, approximately 15% recorded once. Sequenced sample: PBMCs or a T cell subset sorted from them (not recorded which). The receptors derive from a man younger than 35 who had mild COVID-19 (a few samples of this study predate the infection). Cell type and time point are not known. The CDR3 runs from the conserved cysteine through the conserved F or W. D genes are given only for firm matches. Clone size is not always given. Where it is, it says once, few, many or a class for expanded clones.

v_gene	j_gene	abundance	d_gene	CDR3aa	CDR3nt
TRBV4-3	TRBJ1-3	few	-	CASSQDWAGMLGNTIYF	TGCGCCAGCAGCCAAGATTGGGCGGGAATGTTAGGAAACACCATATATTTT
TRBV15	TRBJ2-1	few	-	CATSGGLYEQFF	TGTGCCACCAGCGGGGGGCTCTATGAGCAGTTCTTC
TRBV9	TRBJ2-2	-	-	CASSDQTGELFF	TGTGCCAGCAGCGACCAGACCGGGGAGCTGTTTTTT
TRBV12-3/TRBV12-4	TRBJ2-5	-	-	CASSLSSRVETQYF	TGTGCCAGCAGTTTGAGTAGCAGGGTAGAGACCCAGTACTTC
TRBV6-1	TRBJ2-1	few	TRBD2	CACSGGDYNEQFF	TGTGCCTGTAGCGGGGGGGACTACAATGAGCAGTTCTTC
TRBV10-3	TRBJ1-3	-	-	CAISEQGNKNTIYF	TGTGCCATCAGTGAGCAGGGAAATAAAAACACCATATATTTT
TRBV5-1	TRBJ1-4	few	-	CASSLGQTESRLFF	TGCGCCAGCAGCTTGGGACAGACCGAAAGTAGGCTGTTTTTT
TRBV2	TRBJ2-7	few	TRBD2	CASSEEAGGVTEQYF	TGTGCCAGCAGTGAAGAGGCGGGGGGCGTTACCGAGCAGTACTTC
TRBV2	TRBJ1-6	-	-	CASSKQGDSPLHF	TGTGCCAGCAGCAAACAGGGAGATTCACCCCTCCACTTT
TRBV2	TRBJ2-3	few	TRBD2	CASRVAGSTDTQYF	TGTGCCAGCAGAGTAGCGGGGAGCACAGATACGCAGTATTTT
TRBV5-1	TRBJ1-6	-	-	CASSGEGLGSPIHF	TGCGCCAGCAGTGGGGAGGGACTGGGATCACCCATCCACTTT
TRBV5-6	TRBJ1-4	-	TRBD1	CASSQQGANEKLFF	TGTGCCAGCAGCCAACAGGGGGCTAATGAAAAACTGTTTTTT
TRBV20-1	TRBJ2-3	-	TRBD2	CSASGLATYLDTQYF	TGCAGTGCTTCGGGACTAGCGACGTATTTGGATACGCAGTATTTT
TRBV12-3/TRBV12-4	TRBJ1-1	few	-	CASSLQGYIGNTEAFF	TGTGCCAGCAGTTTACAGGGGTACATCGGTAACACTGAAGCTTTCTTT
TRBV6-2/TRBV6-3	TRBJ1-2	-	-	CASSYSAGHYGYTF	TGTGCCAGCAGTTACTCGGCAGGGCACTATGGCTACACCTTC
TRBV12-3/TRBV12-4	TRBJ2-1	many	-	CASSPGTINEQFF	TGTGCCAGCAGCCCTGGGACAATCAATGAGCAGTTCTTC
TRBV7-2	TRBJ2-7	-	-	CASSLELAYEQYF	TGTGCCAGCAGCTTAGAACTCGCCTACGAGCAGTACTTC
TRBV18	TRBJ2-5	-	-	CASSPPSEETQYF	TGTGCCAGCTCACCACCTAGCGAAGAGACCCAGTACTTC
TRBV5-1	TRBJ2-2	-	-	CASSLYQGDTGELFF	TGCGCCAGCAGCTTGTACCAGGGAGACACCGGGGAGCTGTTTTTT
TRBV18	TRBJ2-3	many	-	CASSPQVSTDTQYF	TGTGCCAGCTCACCACAGGTCAGCACAGATACGCAGTATTTT
TRBV7-6	TRBJ1-3	many	-	CASSLSGAGNTIYF	TGTGCCAGCAGCTTATCAGGCGCTGGAAACACCATATATTTT
TRBV12-3/TRBV12-4	TRBJ1-1	few	-	CASSFSGRSEAFF	TGTGCCAGCAGTTTCTCGGGGAGATCTGAAGCTTTCTTT
TRBV7-2	TRBJ2-3	few	-	CASSLAVERVADTQYF	TGTGCCAGCAGCTTAGCGGTGGAGCGGGTCGCAGATACGCAGTATTTT
TRBV12-3/TRBV12-4	TRBJ2-1	-	-	CASTERGYNEQFF	TGTGCCAGCACGGAGCGCGGTTACAATGAGCAGTTCTTC